The rows below give T cell receptor beta chains drawn from one sample of a study of blood T cell repertoires in COVID-19. Clones were read by immunoSEQ multiplex PCR, and TCRdb kept only the in-frame ones, dropping some. The data show 200,000 to 300,000 clones, with 70% to 90% seen just once and over 6% held by the top ten. The material sequenced was peripheral blood. The receptors come from a woman in her 70s with active or convalescent COVID-19. CDR3s include the opening cysteine and the closing phenylalanine or tryptophan. The D gene is left open where the match is weak. Not all rows give a size; the values are once, few, many and, for expanded clones, a class.

TRBJ2-2 - TRBV9 - TGTGCCAGCAGCCCTCGGACTAGGGGGACCGGGGAGCTGTTTTTT CASSPRTRGTGELFF
TRBJ2-7 TRBD1 TRBV7-9 - TGTGCCAGCAGCTCAGGGACAGGAGGAAAACTTTACGAGCAGTACTTC CASSSGTGGKLYEQYF
TRBJ1-1 - TRBV20-1 - TGCAGTGCTAGGGAGACTGAAGCTTTCTTT CSARETEAFF
TRBJ1-5 - TRBV6-2/TRBV6-3 - TGTGCCAGCAGTCCCATCGGGAGGGTCAATCAGCCCCAGCATTTT CASSPIGRVNQPQHF
TRBJ2-7 - TRBV3-1/TRBV3-2 few TGTGCCAGCAGGGGCGAGGAGCAGTACTTC CASRGEEQYF
TRBJ2-5 TRBD1 TRBV2 once TGTGCCAGCAGCCTCAGGGGGCGCGGCGGAAGGGAGACCCAGTACTTC CASSLRGRGGRETQYF
TRBJ2-3 TRBD1 TRBV10-3 - TGTGCCATCACAGGGGGCGGAGGGGGTCCGGTGACAGATACGCAGTATTTT CAITGGGGGPVTDTQYF
TRBJ2-3 - TRBV7-3 - TGTGCCAGCACCCCCGGCGGGTACACAGATACGCAGTATTTT CASTPGGYTDTQYF
TRBJ1-1 - TRBV12-3/TRBV12-4 - TGTGCCAGCAGTTTGCTCTCGGGCACTGAAGCTTTCTTT CASSLLSGTEAFF
TRBJ1-3 - TRBV4-3 - TGCGCCAGCAGCCAGCAGAGGAGAAACACCATATATTTT CASSQQRRNTIYF
TRBJ2-1 - TRBV9 - TGTGCCAGCAGCGTAGAGGGGGTGAGCTCCTACAATGAGCAGTTCTTC CASSVEGVSSYNEQFF
TRBJ1-1 TRBD1 TRBV11-2 - TGTGCCAGCAGCTCCCACAGGGGAAGGGGTGAAGCTTTCTTT CASSSHRGRGEAFF
TRBJ2-6 - TRBV18 - TGTGCCAGCTCACCACCCCGGTCGGCTTTGGGGGGCTCTGGGGCCAACGTCCTGACTTTC CASSPPRSALGGSGANVLTF
TRBJ1-2 - TRBV18 once TGTGCCAGCTCACCGGGAGGGTCAGGCGGCTACACCTTC CASSPGGSGGYTF
TRBJ2-7 TRBD1 TRBV7-6 - TGTGCCAGCAGCTTAGGGCAGGGGGCCTCTACCTACGAGCAGTACTTC CASSLGQGASTYEQYF
TRBJ1-1 - TRBV7-2 - TGTGCCAGCAGCTTTGAGGTCCCCACTGAAGCTTTCTTT CASSFEVPTEAFF
TRBJ1-1 TRBD1 TRBV14 - TGTGCCAGCAGCCAAGACCCGACAGGGGGCTATTTCCCCGGTGAAGCTTTCTTT CASSQDPTGGYFPGEAFF
TRBJ1-3 TRBD1 TRBV9 - TGTGCCCGCTCCCGGGACAGGGTTATCTCTGGAAACACCATATATTTT CARSRDRVISGNTIYF
TRBJ1-5 - TRBV11-2 - TGTGCCAGCAGCTTAGATCGAGGTCAGCCCCAGCATTTT CASSLDRGQPQHF
TRBJ1-4 TRBD1 TRBV15 once TGTGCCACCAGCAGAGAAAAGACAGGGGGTGACGAAAAACTGTTTTTT CATSREKTGGDEKLFF
TRBJ1-1 - TRBV11-2 - TGTGCCAGCAGCTTACAGGTGCAGAACACTGAAGCTTTCTTT CASSLQVQNTEAFF
TRBJ1-2 TRBD1 TRBV7-8 few TGTGCCAGCAGCCAGAAATGGGACAGTCTGGACTATGGCTACACCTTC CASSQKWDSLDYGYTF
TRBJ1-1 TRBD1 TRBV5-4 - TGTGCCAGCAGCTTGGGGGACAGGGGATCTGAAGCTTTCTTT CASSLGDRGSEAFF
TRBJ1-2 - TRBV19 - TGTGCCAGTAGTTTGGACCTCCAAGGAGGTAACTATGGCTACACCTTC CASSLDLQGGNYGYTF
TRBJ2-6 - TRBV18 - TGTGCCAGCTCACCTAACTCTGGGGCCAACGTCCTGACTTTC CASSPNSGANVLTF
TRBJ2-2 TRBD1 TRBV16 - TGTGCCAGCAGCCGTGACAGGGGACGGGCCGGGGAGCTGTTTTTT CASSRDRGRAGELFF
TRBJ1-1 TRBD1 TRBV10-3 - TGTGCCATCAGTGCCCGGGACAGTGACACTGAAGCTTTCTTT CAISARDSDTEAFF
TRBJ1-4 - TRBV2 - TGTGCCAGCAAGGAGGGGTACTCCGCTGGGTATGAAAAACTGTTTTTT CASKEGYSAGYEKLFF
TRBJ1-1 - TRBV19 - TGTGCCACCAAGGGTCAAAGGGGCTCTGAAGCTTTCTTT CATKGQRGSEAFF
TRBJ2-2 - TRBV11-2 - TGTGCCAGCAGCTCCATCCAGCGGGCCGGGGAGCTGTTTTTT CASSSIQRAGELFF
TRBJ1-2 - TRBV6-2/TRBV6-3 - TGTGCCAGCAGTTCCGCGGAGGGCTACACCTTC CASSSAEGYTF
TRBJ1-1 TRBD1 TRBV9 few TGTGCCAGCAGCGTAGTCCGACACCGACAGGGGGAATGGACTGAAGCTTTCTTT CASSVVRHRQGEWTEAFF
TRBJ1-2 TRBD1 TRBV19 - TGTGCCAGTAGTATCCTCGGGACAGGGATGGATGGCTACACCTTC CASSILGTGMDGYTF
TRBJ1-1 - TRBV6-5 - TGTGCCAGCAGTTGGGGAGACGAGGCGCGCACTGAAGCTTTCTTT CASSWGDEARTEAFF
TRBJ1-2 - TRBV14 - TGTGCCAGCAGCCAATACTTAGACAGCCGCGAGGGCTACACCTTC CASSQYLDSREGYTF
TRBJ1-1 - TRBV7-6 - TGTGCCAGCAGCTTAGGAGTACACACTGAAGCTTTCTTT CASSLGVHTEAFF
TRBJ1-2 TRBD1 TRBV6-4 once TGTGCCAGCAGTGACTCGGGATTAGGGACAGGGGGCAGAGGCTACACCTTC CASSDSGLGTGGRGYTF
TRBJ1-2 TRBD1 TRBV6-5 - TGTGCCAGCCAGACAGGGGAGTGGGGCTATGGCTACACCTTC CASQTGEWGYGYTF
TRBJ1-1 - TRBV12-3/TRBV12-4 - TGTGCCAGCATCACGAGGACTGAAGCTTTCTTT CASITRTEAFF
TRBJ1-1 - TRBV4-1 - TGCGCCAGCAGCCTGGCAGGGGACGGATACACTGAAGCTTTCTTT CASSLAGDGYTEAFF
TRBJ1-3 TRBD1 TRBV19 - TGTGCCAGCAGACCGGGACAGGGGGCTGGAAACACCATATATTTT CASRPGQGAGNTIYF
TRBJ1-6 TRBD1 TRBV5-6 once TGTGCCAGCTCTTCCGGGACAGGGTGGGGGGCCTATAATTCACCCCTCCACTTT CASSSGTGWGAYNSPLHF
TRBJ1-2 TRBD1 TRBV5-6 - TGTGCCAGCAGCCTCGGACAGGGCTGGGGTGGCTACACCTTC CASSLGQGWGGYTF
TRBJ2-7 - TRBV12-3/TRBV12-4 - TGTGCCAGCAGTCCGAGCGACGAGCAGTACTTC CASSPSDEQYF
TRBJ2-7 - TRBV24-1 - TGTGCCACCAGTGATTCCGGGACTTCCTACGAGCAGTACTTC CATSDSGTSYEQYF
TRBJ1-6 - TRBV11-2 - TGTGCCAGCAGCTTAGGGACAGAGAATTCACCCCTCCACTTT CASSLGTENSPLHF
TRBJ1-2 TRBD1 TRBV13 - TGTGCCAGCAGTCGACAGGGCGACCCTAACTATGGCTACACCTTC CASSRQGDPNYGYTF
TRBJ2-2 - TRBV2 - TGTGCCAGCAGTGAGGGGTTACTAGCTGCCGGGGAGCTGTTTTTT CASSEGLLAAGELFF
TRBJ2-7 - TRBV7-8 - TGTGCCAGCAGCTTACCTCGGGGCGAGCAGTACTTC CASSLPRGEQYF
TRBJ1-1 TRBD1 TRBV29-1 - TGCAGCGTTTTGGGGACAGAGAACACTGAAGCTTTCTTT CSVLGTENTEAFF
TRBJ1-2 - TRBV7-2 once TGTGCCAGCAGCTTAGGCGGCGGCTATGGCTACACCTTC CASSLGGGYGYTF
TRBJ1-1 - TRBV18 - TGTGCCAGCTCACGGCAGGGTTTGGGCACTGAAGCTTTCTTT CASSRQGLGTEAFF
TRBJ1-1 - TRBV18 - TGTGCCAGCTCACCAGGGGTGGGTTACTCAGGGGCTTTCTTT CASSPGVGYSGAFF